The 23 T cell receptor beta chains below all came from one sample that was sequenced in a study of blood T cell repertoires in COVID-19. Some clones are missing from TCRdb's copy, which holds only in-frame ones; the method was immunoSEQ multiplex PCR. The data contain approximately 220,000 clones, about 85% of them singletons. Sequenced material: PBMCs or T cells enriched from blood (not recorded which). Receptors were obtained from a man aged 40-55 years who had recovered from COVID-19.

This chain joins TRBV25-1 and TRBJ1-5, with D perhaps matching TRBD1 (6 bases). Germline-derived CDR1 and CDR2 are MGHDK and SYGVNS. Trimming took 3 bases from V and 0 from J, leaving 12 bases between them. There are 16 residues in the CDR3. The CDR3 spells CASSDTGTHSNQPQHF. The DNA of the CDR3 is TGTGCCAGCAGTGATACCGGGACACATAGCAATCAGCCCCAGCATTTT. Variable domain in full (rest from reference TRBV25-1 and TRBJ1-5): EADIYQTPRYLVIGTGKKITLECSQTMGHDKMYWYQQDPGMELHLIHYSYGVNSTEKGDLSSESTVSRIRTEHFPLTLESARPSHTSQYLCASSDTGTHSNQPQHFGDGTRLSIL.

The chain uses TRBV2 and TRBJ2-1, with 11 nucleotides matching TRBD2. After removal of 7 bases from V and 5 bases from J, the junction contained 7 bases not matched to a gene. CDR1 is SNHLY and CDR2 is FYNNEI in the germline V gene. This CDR3 has 15 amino acids. The CDR3 nucleotides read TGTGCCAGCACCAAACTAGCGGGAGTGAACAATGAGCAGTTCTTC. Its protein is CASTKLAGVNNEQFF.

The V gene is TRBV7-9, the J gene TRBJ2-1; 8 positions match TRBD2. V lost 7 bases to trimming and J lost 8 bases; unmatched junction nucleotides: 10. This CDR3 contains 14 residues. CDR1 and CDR2 (germline): SEHNR, FQNEAQ (reference sequence). The CDR3: CASIQKTTSDEQFF. CDR3 bases: TGTGCCAGCATCCAGAAGACGACTAGCGATGAGCAGTTCTTC.

V and J are TRBV9 and TRBJ2-5; a possible D gene is TRBD2 (5 bases). There are 16 residues in the CDR3. Per the germline V gene, CDR1 is SGDLS and CDR2 is YYNGEE. The V and J ends lost 0 bases and 1 base respectively, with 13 bases between them. The CDR3 DNA reads as TGTGCCAGCAGCGTAGGGGTTGCGGACTCCCAAGAGACCCAGTACTTC. As protein: CASSVGVADSQETQYF. Together with reference TRBV9 and TRBJ2-5, the CDR3 gives the full variable domain: DSGVTQTPKHLITATGQRVTLRCSPRSGDLSVYWYQQSLDQGLQFLIQYYNGEERAKGNILERFSAQQFPDLHSELNLSSLELGDSALYFCASSVGVADSQETQYFGPGTRLLVL.

The rearrangement joins TRBV3-1 (or the pseudogene TRBV3-2) to TRBJ1-3; D is uncertain. The CDR3 runs to 11 residues. Germline CDR1 is LGHDT and CDR2 is YNNKEL (reference sequence). Trimming took off 8 bases at V and 8 bases at J, with 10 bases between the two ends. CDR3: CASRVLDTIYF. Written as DNA, the CDR3 is TGTGCCAGCCGAGTATTGGACACCATATATTTT.

This chain connects TRBV4-1 to TRBJ1-4; D gene uncertain. The CDR3 loop spans 15 amino acids. Germline lookup yields CDR1 MGHRA and CDR2 YSYEKL. V lost 0 bases, J lost 5 bases, and 10 bases lay in between. This chain's CDR3 is CASSQEGSPNEKLFF. CDR3 nucleotides: TGCGCCAGCAGCCAAGAGGGCAGTCCGAATGAAAAACTGTTTTTT.

J is TRBJ1-3 and V is TRBV2; 10 bases match TRBD1. Germline CDR1 and CDR2: SNHLY and FYNNEI. V trimming: 3 bases; J trimming: 6 bases; junction bases outside the gene matches: 8. The CDR3 is 16 amino acids. CDR3 residues: CASSETRDRGLNTIYF. DNA of the CDR3: TGTGCCAGCAGTGAGACAAGGGACAGGGGATTAAACACCATATATTTT. Full variable domain (outside the CDR3, taken from reference TRBV2 and TRBJ1-3): EPEVTQTPSHQVTQMGQEVILRCVPISNHLYFYWYRQILGQKVEFLVSFYNNEISEKSEIFDDQFSVERPDGSNFTLKIRSTKLEDSAMYFCASSETRDRGLNTIYFGEGSWLTVV.

The V gene is TRBV19, the J gene TRBJ2-5, with 7 bases matching TRBD2. This CDR3 region has 15 residues. The V gene's germline CDR1 is LNHDA and CDR2 SQIVND (reference sequence). V shed 4 bases, J shed 2 bases, and the junction held 7 bases outside the gene matches. CDR3 DNA sequence: TGTGCCAGTAGTAGGGTTAGCGGGTTTCAAGAGACCCAGTACTTC. Amino acids: CASSRVSGFQETQYF.

The chain has TRBV27 and TRBJ1-6, with a tentative D call TRBD1 (5 bases). CDR1 and CDR2 (germline): MNHEY, SMNVEV (reference sequence). Trimming left V 6 bases short and J 10 bases short, with 13 bases between. This CDR3 is 13 amino acids long. The CDR3 reads CASSFRARSPLHF. The CDR3 DNA reads as TGTGCCAGCAGCTTCAGGGCGCGGTCACCCCTCCACTTT.

This sequence joins TRBV28 and TRBJ2-7; D remains ambiguous. Trimming took off 2 bases at V and 9 bases at J, with 11 bases between the two ends. Germline CDR1 is MDHEN and CDR2 is SYDVKM. This CDR3 has 12 amino acids. Written as DNA, the CDR3 is TGTGCCAGCAGTTTAGCCCAGCGTGGGCAGTACTTC. Translation gives CASSLAQRGQYF.

The J gene is TRBJ2-1, the V gene TRBV7-9; D perhaps matches TRBD1 (6 bases). Trimming took off 2 bases at V and 7 bases at J, with 12 bases between the two ends. Germline values: CDR1 SEHNR, CDR2 FQNEAQ (reference sequence). This CDR3 has 14 residues. The CDR3 DNA reads as TGTGCCAGCAGCTTAATTCGCAGGGGAAATGAGCAGTTCTTC. It codes for CASSLIRRGNEQFF. Variable domain in full (rest from reference TRBV7-9 and TRBJ2-1): DTGVSQNPRHKITKRGQNVTFRCDPISEHNRLYWYRQTLGQGPEFLTYFQNEAQLEKSRLLSDRFSAERPKGSFSTLEIQRTEQGDSAMYLCASSLIRRGNEQFFGPGTRLTVL.

The rearrangement uses TRBV30 and TRBJ1-1; TRBD1 agrees at 8 bases. The CDR3 is made up of 12 amino acids. CDR1 and CDR2 (germline): GTSNPN, SVGIG (reference sequence). Losses at the gene ends were 0 bases for V and 8 bases for J; bases not matched to a gene: 2. CDR3 protein: CAWSVRDREAFF. The DNA of the CDR3 is TGTGCCTGGAGTGTCCGGGACAGGGAAGCTTTCTTT.

The chain carries TRBV4-1 and TRBJ2-1; 9 bases are shared with TRBD1. The CDR3 consists of 16 residues. Trimming cost V 1 base and J 4 bases; bases outside gene matches: 5. CDR1 and CDR2 from the germline V gene are MGHRA and YSYEKL. DNA for the CDR3: TGCGCCAGCAGCCAAGCTGCGGGACAGGGATACAATGAGCAGTTCTTC. Its translation: CASSQAAGQGYNEQFF.

The chain couples TRBV5-1 to TRBJ2-3, with TRBD2 identical over 13 bases. This CDR3 is 16 amino acids long. J gave up 3 bases and V 4 bases, and 5 bases lay outside the gene matches. Germline assignment: CDR1 SGHRS and CDR2 YFSETQ. The CDR3 region has the DNA TGCGCCAGCAGCCCGGGACTAGCGGGATTTACAGATACGCAGTATTTT. Amino acid sequence: CASSPGLAGFTDTQYF. Combining the CDR3 with reference TRBV5-1 and TRBJ2-3 gives the whole variable domain KAGVTQTPRYLIKTRGQQVTLSCSPISGHRSVSWYQQTPGQGLQFLFEYFSETQRNKGNFPGRFSGRQFSNSRSEMNVSTLELGDSALYLCASSPGLAGFTDTQYFGPGTRLTVL.

Points on this clone: Relative to the germline gene, one junction end is altered; a read error may explain this. The V gene is TRBV7-9, the J gene TRBJ2-7, with no clear D. CDR1 is SEHNR and CDR2 is FQNEAQ in the germline V gene (reference sequence). The CDR3 is 14 amino acids. As DNA, the CDR3 is TGTGCCAGCAGCTTAGCGAGGTCGGCAGAGCCAACGTTGTTC. Translated, it gives CASSLARSAEPTLF.

The genes are TRBV18 and TRBJ2-7; TRBD2 aligns across 13 bases. The CDR3 is 17 residues long. Trimming removed 3 bases from V and 3 bases from J; junction bases left unmatched: 8. Germline CDR1 and CDR2: KGHSH and LQKENI. This chain's CDR3 is CASSPRLAGGGNYEQYF. In nucleotides, the CDR3 is TGTGCCAGCTCACCGAGACTAGCGGGAGGTGGGAACTACGAGCAGTACTTC.

In this sample, this clone turned up a few times. The chain employs TRBV6-7 and TRBJ1-2; a weak D match, TRBD1 (5 bases). TRBV6-7 is an ORF for which the function is uncertain. Trimming removed 2 bases from V and 9 bases from J, with 19 bases in between. The CDR3 has 15 residues. CDR3 in amino acids: CASSYPDKGETRYTF. The CDR3, as DNA: TGTGCCAGCAGTTACCCGGACAAAGGCGAAACTCGCTACACCTTC.

This clone was found once. The rearrangement joins TRBV3-1 (or the pseudogene TRBV3-2) to TRBJ2-3, with 7 positions matching TRBD2. This CDR3 contains 15 residues. The germline gives CDR1 LGHDT, CDR2 YNNKEL (reference sequence). J was trimmed by 3 bases and V by 1 base; bases with no gene match: 4. As DNA, the CDR3 is TGTGCCAGCAGCCAAGGACTAGCAGCTACAGATACGCAGTATTTT. Translated, it gives CASSQGLAATDTQYF.

This chain connects TRBV10-1 to TRBJ2-1; D possibly corresponds to TRBD2 (5 bases). Per germline, CDR1 WNHNN and CDR2 SYGVQD (reference sequence). The length of the CDR3 is 15 residues. V was trimmed by 5 bases and J by 0 bases, leaving 11 bases between them. CDR3 coding DNA: TGCGCCAGCAGTCCAAGTGGGAGCTCCTACAATGAGCAGTTCTTC. Translating gives CASSPSGSSYNEQFF.

The V call is TRBV29-1, the J call TRBJ1-2; 10 nucleotides line up with TRBD1. This CDR3 is built from 14 residues. Germline V CDR1 and CDR2: SQVTM, ANQGSEA. Unmatched junction bases numbered 7, after V lost 4 bases and J lost 5 bases. Written as DNA, the CDR3 is TGCAGCGTTGTAACGGGGGACAGGGGTTATGGCTACACCTTC. Amino acids: CSVVTGDRGYGYTF. Using reference TRBV29-1 and TRBJ1-2 for the parts outside the CDR3, the full variable domain is SAVISQKPSRDICQRGTSLTIQCQVDSQVTMMFWYRQQPGQSLTLIATANQGSEATYESGFVIDKFPISRPNLTFSTLTVSNMSPEDSSIYLCSVVTGDRGYGYTFGSGTRLTVV.

J is TRBJ2-3 and V is TRBV3-1 (or the pseudogene TRBV3-2); D call uncertain. CDR1 is LGHDT and CDR2 is YNNKEL in the germline V gene (reference sequence). V lost 4 bases and J 2 bases, leaving 13 bases between the germline ends. The CDR3 sequence is 15 residues long. Here the CDR3 reads CASSPTTVPTDTQYF. Here the CDR3 DNA reads TGTGCCAGCAGCCCCACCACAGTCCCCACAGATACGCAGTATTTT.

This chain links TRBV5-5 with TRBJ2-1; possibly TRBD1 for D (5 bases). Per the germline V gene, CDR1 is SGHKS and CDR2 is YYEKEE (reference sequence). The germline V and J ends were trimmed by 2 bases and 4 bases, with 16 bases remaining between them. The CDR3 sequence is 16 residues long. Written as DNA, the CDR3 is TGTGCCAGCAGCTTTATGAAAGACAGATTATACAATGAGCAGTTCTTC. It translates to CASSFMKDRLYNEQFF.

About this clone: The germline gene is not matched at one end of the junction; a read error may be the cause. The chain combines TRBV29-1 with TRBJ2-5; TRBD2 matches at 7 bases. This CDR3 is built from 13 residues. From germline, CDR1 is SQVTM and CDR2 ANQGSEA. CDR3 sequence reads: CSVGRESQGTQYF. For the CDR3, the DNA is TGCAGCGTAGGGAGGGAGTCTCAAGGGACCCAGTACTTC.